This entry concerns a single T cell receptor beta chain. Its specific antigen is unknown. No much larger clonotype is one base removed from it; base qualities were not supplied. The sample originates from a study of blood T cell repertoires in COVID-19 (TCRdb year 2020). A note on the overall study: Samples covering the acute and convalescent phases of COVID-19 were provided by collaborators in the United States, Italy and Spain. The prospective study material was composed of cDNA or gDNA derived from T cells, B-cell-depleted T cells, or PBMCs. Deeply sampled blood TCRbeta repertoires from subjects exposed to, actively infected with, or recovered from COVID-19 were included in the dataset. The repertoires were made available in a free public database intended to serve as a resource for research on the immune response to SARS-CoV-2. The samples were drawn from the first 160 participants of the ongoing ImmuneRACE study and from 1,200 or so subjects provided by 6 global collaborators. Nearly every sample came with metadata listing a de-identified subject ID, COVID-19 status, age in years and sex. HLA class I and class II types, where available, came from metadata supplied by the sample provider rather than from assay-based typing. General conclusions and limits of the study: Clinical and demographic metadata were provided uncurated, with the amount varying by source and participant.

Via the germline V gene, CDR1 is SGHVS and CDR2 FNYEAQ. V trim: 1 base; J trim: 4 bases; unmatched bases: 10. The CDR3 has 18 amino acids, counting the end cysteine and phenylalanine. The only DNA kept is the CDR3, 54 bases in frame from the first base. TCRbeta CDR3 regions were amplified from genomic DNA by means of the immunoSEQ Assay, a bias-controlled multiplex PCR. Under the source paper's analysis protocol: The number of nucleated cells in each sample was estimated from the amplification of reference gene primers within the assay. To quantify the absolute abundance of each unique TCRbeta CDR3 rearrangement, sequence reads were collapsed and filtered. Productive Simpson clonality was computed per sample as the square root of Simpson's diversity index over productive rearrangements. TCRdb took this table from immuneACCESS and kept in-frame rearrangements with V and J called. Such tables lack part of the clones; where checked against another copy, unresolved V genes explain under half of the gap, and the rest is unexplained. The DNA gave D and trimming, while V, J and clone size come from that table. This sample has some 530,000 clones in its table, and approximately 91% of those were observed once. The top ten constitute roughly 8.5% of the sample.

In the prospective study, participants were about 18 to 90 years old, resided in about two dozen geographic areas of the United States, and were enrolled through a virtual design. In the prospective study, cohorts were assigned on the basis of participant-reported clinical history obtained from a screening survey and a study questionnaire. Recovered participants in ImmuneRACE Cohort 3 were defined as having two consecutive negative NP/OP PCR tests, clearance from a healthcare professional, or resolution of symptoms. In the prospective study, mobile phlebotomists collected whole blood, serum and a nasopharyngeal or oropharyngeal swab from each participant. Participants in the prospective study had the option to provide additional blood draws and questionnaires over a roughly two-month period. Before DNA extraction, blood samples from the prospective study were shipped at room temperature or frozen.

This TCR was sampled from an older woman who had recovered from COVID-19. Sequences were obtained from PBMCs or T cells enriched from blood (not recorded which). The V and J segments used are TRBV7-6 and TRBJ2-1; the junction holds 10 bases that match TRBD2. The bases are TGTGCCAGCAGCTTAGGAGCGGGGGGGCCATCCTTATACAATGAGCAGTTCTTC. The translation is CASSLGAGGPSLYNEQFF.